The clone carrying this T cell receptor beta chain appeared a single time. Its cognate antigen is unknown. This PCR relied on a set of 60 Vbeta primers and 13 Jbeta primers. Measured with immunoSEQ multiplex PCR; TCRdb has only the in-frame clones, and not every one. Of about 190,000 clones listed, around 87% are singletons. The data are from a study of cytomegalovirus exposure and HLA in healthy donors. Study-wide context: HLA-typed donors were the source of approximately 80 million unique TCRs, which an early data release held. Notes on the study in general: Most CMV-associated TCR beta chains were later found to appear HLA-restricted. Later analysis identified a missense DCLRE1C variant that was linked to TCR beta V- and J-gene trimming.

Each donor was nominally healthy when sampled (though unrecorded immune exposures were likely). Germline V gene lookup returns CDR1 MNHNY and CDR2 SVGAGI (reference sequence). The CDR3 runs to 14 residues. V lost 2 bases and J 4 bases, leaving 9 bases between the germline ends. The receptor comes from a boy aged 2 to 9 in good health and CMV-seronegative. The sample was PBMCs. This rearrangement joins TRBV6-6 to TRBJ1-5, with a possible D match to TRBD1 (6 bases). CDR3 in DNA: TGTGCCAGCAGTTACAGGGGGGGGAATCAGCCCCAGCATTTT. Translation gives CASSYRGGNQPQHF.